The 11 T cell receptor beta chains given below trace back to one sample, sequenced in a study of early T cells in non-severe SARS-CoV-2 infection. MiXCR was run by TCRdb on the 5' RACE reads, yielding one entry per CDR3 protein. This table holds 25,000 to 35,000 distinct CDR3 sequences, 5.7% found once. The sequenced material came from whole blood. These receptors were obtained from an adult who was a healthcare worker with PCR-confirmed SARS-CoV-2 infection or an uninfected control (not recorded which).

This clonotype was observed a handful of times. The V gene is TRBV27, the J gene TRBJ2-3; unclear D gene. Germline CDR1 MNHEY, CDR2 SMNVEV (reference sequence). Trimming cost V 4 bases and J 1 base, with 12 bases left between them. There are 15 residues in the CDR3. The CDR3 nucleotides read TGTGCCAGCAGTTCGCTAGACAAACGCACAGATACGCAGTATTTT. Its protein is CASSSLDKRTDTQYF.

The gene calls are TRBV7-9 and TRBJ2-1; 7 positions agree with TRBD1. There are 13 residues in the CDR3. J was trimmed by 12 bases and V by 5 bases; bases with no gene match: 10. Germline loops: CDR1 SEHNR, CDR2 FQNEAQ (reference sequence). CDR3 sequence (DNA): TGTGCCAGCAGCCAACAGGGGCGGATTGTGCAGTTCTTC. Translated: CASSQQGRIVQFF.

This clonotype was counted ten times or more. CDR3 region: CASSLVGTGLATNEQFF. CDR3 sequence (DNA): TGTGCCAGCAGCTTAGTGGGGACGGGACTAGCGACCAATGAGCAGTTCTTC. The J gene is TRBJ2-1, the V gene TRBV7-2; 10 bases agree with TRBD2. V lost 1 base, J lost 6 bases, and 9 bases stayed unmatched. This CDR3 has 17 residues. Germline V lookup: CDR1 SGHTA, CDR2 FQGNSA.

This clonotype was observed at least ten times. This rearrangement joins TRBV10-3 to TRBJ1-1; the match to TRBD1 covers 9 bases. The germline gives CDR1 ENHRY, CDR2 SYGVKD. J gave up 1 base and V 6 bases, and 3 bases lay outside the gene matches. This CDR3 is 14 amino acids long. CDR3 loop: CAISIQGANTEAFF. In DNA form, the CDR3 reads TGTGCCATCAGCATACAGGGGGCGAACACTGAAGCTTTCTTT.

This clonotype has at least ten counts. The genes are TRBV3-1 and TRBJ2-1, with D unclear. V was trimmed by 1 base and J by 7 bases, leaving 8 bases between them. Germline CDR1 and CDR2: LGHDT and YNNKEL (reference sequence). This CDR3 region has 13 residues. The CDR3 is CASSQAPVNEQFF. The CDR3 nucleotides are TGTGCCAGCAGCCAAGCGCCGGTGAATGAGCAGTTCTTC.

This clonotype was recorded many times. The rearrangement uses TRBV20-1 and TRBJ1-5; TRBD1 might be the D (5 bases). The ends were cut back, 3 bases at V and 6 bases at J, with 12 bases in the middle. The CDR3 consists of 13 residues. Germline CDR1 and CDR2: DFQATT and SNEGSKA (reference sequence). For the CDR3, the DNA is TGCAGTGCTAGCACCAGGGCTAGTCAGCCCCAGCATTTT. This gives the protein CSASTRASQPQHF.

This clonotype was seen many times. CDR3 protein: CASSFSVFRTDTQYF. The CDR3 bases are TGTGCCAGCAGCTTTTCGGTGTTTCGCACAGATACGCAGTATTTT. V is TRBV7-9 and J is TRBJ2-3; D is uncertain. The germline V and J ends were trimmed by 3 bases and 1 base, with 11 bases remaining between them. Germline CDR1 SEHNR, CDR2 FQNEAQ (reference sequence). This CDR3 region has 15 residues.

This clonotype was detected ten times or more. CDR3 residues: CAWSTGEVDEQFF. The CDR3 DNA sequence: TGTGCCTGGAGTACAGGGGAAGTGGATGAGCAGTTCTTC. The V gene is TRBV30, the J gene TRBJ2-1; 7 bases align to TRBD1. This CDR3 contains 13 residues. The junction had 6 bases not matched to a gene; V was cut back by 2 bases and J by 8 bases. CDR1 is GTSNPN, CDR2 SVGIG, per germline (reference sequence).

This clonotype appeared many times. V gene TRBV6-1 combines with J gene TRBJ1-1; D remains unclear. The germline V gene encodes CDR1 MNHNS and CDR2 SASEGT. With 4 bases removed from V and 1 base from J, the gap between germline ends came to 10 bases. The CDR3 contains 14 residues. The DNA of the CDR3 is TGTGCCAGCAGTGGAAGGGTTTGGAACACTGAAGCTTTCTTT. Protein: CASSGRVWNTEAFF.

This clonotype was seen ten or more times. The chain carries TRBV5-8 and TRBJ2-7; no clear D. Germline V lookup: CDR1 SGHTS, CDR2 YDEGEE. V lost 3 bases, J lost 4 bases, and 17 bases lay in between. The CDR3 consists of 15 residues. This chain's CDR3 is CASSSWVERMYEQYF. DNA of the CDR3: TGTGCCAGCAGCTCCTGGGTGGAGAGGATGTACGAGCAGTACTTC.

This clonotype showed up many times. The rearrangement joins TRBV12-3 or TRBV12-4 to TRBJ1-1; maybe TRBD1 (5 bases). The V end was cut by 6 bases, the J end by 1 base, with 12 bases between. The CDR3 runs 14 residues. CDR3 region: CASSRVGPNTEAFF. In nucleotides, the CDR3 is TGTGCCAGCAGCCGCGTGGGACCGAACACTGAAGCTTTCTTT.